This entry concerns a single T cell receptor (beta chain). As yet, its antigen is unknown. With 6 bases removed from V and 0 bases from J, the gap between germline ends came to 12 bases. The CDR3 extends over 15 amino acids. The germline V gene has CDR1 MNHNY and CDR2 SVGAGI (reference sequence). These data come from a study of T cell repertoires in cytomegalovirus infection. Study as a whole: Peptides in the study included HLA-C-restricted and HLA-B-restricted CMV epitopes.

TCRdb independently ran MiXCR on the reads; one entry per CDR3 protein. The profile shows around 900,000 distinct CDR3 sequences, around 29% of them singletons. Study-level results: Dominating the ex vivo response were HLA-C-restricted CMV-specific TCR beta clonotypes. There were carriers of CMV plus the relevant HLA, and cumulative public TCR beta family frequency identified them.

The source was cultured CD8+ T cells from PBMCs, collected from culture after CMV antigen stimulation. This receptor was obtained from a human donor in good health (CMV status not recorded). Some clones in this sample may be carry-over from other donors' samples. The chain is built from TRBV6-6 and TRBJ2-1, with D perhaps TRBD2 (7 bases). The DNA of the CDR3 is TGTGCCAGCAGCTGGGGGGGGGCCTCCTACAATGAGCAGTTCTTC. This translates into CASSWGGASYNEQFF.